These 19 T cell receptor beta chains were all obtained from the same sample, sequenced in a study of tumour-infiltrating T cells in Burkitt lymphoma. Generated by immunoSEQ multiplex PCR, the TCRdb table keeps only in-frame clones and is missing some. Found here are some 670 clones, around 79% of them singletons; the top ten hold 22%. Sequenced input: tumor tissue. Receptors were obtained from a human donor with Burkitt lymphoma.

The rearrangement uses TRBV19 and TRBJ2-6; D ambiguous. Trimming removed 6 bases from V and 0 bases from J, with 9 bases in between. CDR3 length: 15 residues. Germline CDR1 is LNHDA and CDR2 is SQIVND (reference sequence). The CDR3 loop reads CASSMVSSGANVLTF. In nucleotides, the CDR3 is TGTGCCAGTAGCATGGTGAGCTCTGGGGCCAACGTCCTGACTTTC.

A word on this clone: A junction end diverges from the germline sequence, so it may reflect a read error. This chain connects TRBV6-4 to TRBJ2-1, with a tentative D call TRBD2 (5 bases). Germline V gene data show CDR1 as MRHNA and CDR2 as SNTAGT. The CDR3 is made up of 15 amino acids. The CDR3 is CANSDGGPDYNEQFF. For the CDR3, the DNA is TGTGCCAACAGTGACGGAGGTCCGGATTACAATGAGCAGTTCTTC.

The CDR3 region is CASSNSFWSEAFF. The CDR3 DNA is TGTGCCAGCAGCAATTCGTTTTGGAGTGAAGCTTTCTTT. The chain uses TRBV7-9 and TRBJ1-1; no clear D gene. The germline CDR1 and CDR2 sequences are SEHNR and FQNEAQ (reference sequence). The CDR3 contains 13 residues. V was pared by 5 bases and J by 7 bases, with 14 bases between.

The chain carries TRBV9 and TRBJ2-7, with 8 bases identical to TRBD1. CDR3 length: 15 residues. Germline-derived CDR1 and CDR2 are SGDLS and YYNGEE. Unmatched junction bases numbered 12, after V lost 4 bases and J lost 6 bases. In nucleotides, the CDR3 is TGTGCCAGCAGCCCTCGGACAGGGAACGAGGGCGAGCAGTACTTC. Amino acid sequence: CASSPRTGNEGEQYF.

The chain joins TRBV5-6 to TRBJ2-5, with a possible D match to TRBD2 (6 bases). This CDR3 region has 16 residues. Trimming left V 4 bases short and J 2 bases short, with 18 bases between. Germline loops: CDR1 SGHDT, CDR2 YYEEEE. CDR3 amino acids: CASSPGVNPSQETQYF. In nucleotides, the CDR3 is TGTGCCAGCAGCCCGGGAGTGAACCCCTCTCAAGAGACCCAGTACTTC.

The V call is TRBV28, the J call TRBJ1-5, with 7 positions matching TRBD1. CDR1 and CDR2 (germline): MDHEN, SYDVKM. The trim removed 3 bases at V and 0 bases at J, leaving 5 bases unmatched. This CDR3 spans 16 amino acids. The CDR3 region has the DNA TGTGCCAGCAGTTTCTGGGGACAGTATAGCAATCAGCCCCAGCATTTT. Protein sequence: CASSFWGQYSNQPQHF. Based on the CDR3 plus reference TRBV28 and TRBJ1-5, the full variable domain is DVKVTQSSRYLVKRTGEKVFLECVQDMDHENMFWYRQDPGLGLRLIYFSYDVKMKEKGDIPEGYSVSREKKERFSLILESASTNQTSMYLCASSFWGQYSNQPQHFGDGTRLSIL.

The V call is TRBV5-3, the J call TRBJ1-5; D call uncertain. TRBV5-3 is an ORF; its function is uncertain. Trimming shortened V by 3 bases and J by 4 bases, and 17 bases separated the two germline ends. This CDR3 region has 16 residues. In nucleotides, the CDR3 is TGTGCCAGAAGCTCCATCGTCCTAGTACTGAATCAGCCCCAGCATTTT. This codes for CARSSIVLVLNQPQHF.

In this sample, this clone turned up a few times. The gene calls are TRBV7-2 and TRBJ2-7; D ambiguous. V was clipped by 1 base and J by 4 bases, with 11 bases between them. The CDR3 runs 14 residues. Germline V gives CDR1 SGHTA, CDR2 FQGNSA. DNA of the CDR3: TGTGCCAGCAGCTTAGGACTCAGATCTTACGAGCAGTACTTC. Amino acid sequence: CASSLGLRSYEQYF.

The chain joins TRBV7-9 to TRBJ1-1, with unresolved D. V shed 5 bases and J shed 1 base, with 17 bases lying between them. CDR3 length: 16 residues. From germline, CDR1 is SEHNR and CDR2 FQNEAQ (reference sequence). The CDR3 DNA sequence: TGTGCCAGCAGCCCTAGCTACGTAGCCCCGAACACTGAAGCTTTCTTT. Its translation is CASSPSYVAPNTEAFF.

The CDR3 coding sequence is TGTGCCTGTGAAACAGGGAGGCGGGGCTACACCTTC. This translates into CACETGRRGYTF. The rearrangement joins TRBV30 to TRBJ1-2, with D perhaps matching TRBD1 (6 bases). CDR3 length equals 12 residues. Trimming removed 6 bases from V and 8 bases from J, with 16 bases in between. Germline lookup yields CDR1 GTSNPN and CDR2 SVGIG (reference sequence).

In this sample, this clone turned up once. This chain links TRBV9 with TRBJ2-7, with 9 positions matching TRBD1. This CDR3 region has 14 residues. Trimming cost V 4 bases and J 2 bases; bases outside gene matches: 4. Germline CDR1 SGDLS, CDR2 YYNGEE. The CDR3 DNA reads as TGTGCCAGCAGCCCCGGGACAGGGACCTACGAGCAGTACTTC. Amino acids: CASSPGTGTYEQYF.

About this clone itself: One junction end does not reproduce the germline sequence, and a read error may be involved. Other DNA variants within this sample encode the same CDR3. The DNA for the CDR3 is TGCGCCAGCAGCCAAGCAGGGGAAGAGACCCAATACTTC. Protein product: CASSQAGEETQYF. This rearrangement joins TRBV4-1 to TRBJ2-5; tentative D call: TRBD1 (6 bases). There are 13 residues in the CDR3. Germline loops: CDR1 MGHRA, CDR2 YSYEKL.

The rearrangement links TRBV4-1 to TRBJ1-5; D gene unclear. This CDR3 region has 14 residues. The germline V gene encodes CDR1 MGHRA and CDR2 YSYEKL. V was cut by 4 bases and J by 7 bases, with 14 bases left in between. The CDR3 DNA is TGCGCCAGCAGCCTGCCCGGAACTAGCCAGCCCCAGCATTTT. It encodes CASSLPGTSQPQHF.

Written as DNA, the CDR3 is TGTGCCAGCAGCTTGAACGGGCAGGGTTCAAATCAGCCCCAGCATTTT. Its protein is CASSLNGQGSNQPQHF. The chain has TRBV5-6 and TRBJ1-5, with D tentatively TRBD1 (5 bases). V dropped 1 base and J dropped 4 bases, with 15 bases sitting between them. The length of the CDR3 is 16 residues. CDR1 and CDR2 from the germline V gene are SGHDT and YYEEEE.

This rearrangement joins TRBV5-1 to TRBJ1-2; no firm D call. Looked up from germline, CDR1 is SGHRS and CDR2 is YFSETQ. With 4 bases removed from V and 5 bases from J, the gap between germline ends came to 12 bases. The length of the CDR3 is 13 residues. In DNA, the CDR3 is TGCGCCAGCAGCCAGCAACATGAATATGGCTACACCTTC. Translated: CASSQQHEYGYTF.

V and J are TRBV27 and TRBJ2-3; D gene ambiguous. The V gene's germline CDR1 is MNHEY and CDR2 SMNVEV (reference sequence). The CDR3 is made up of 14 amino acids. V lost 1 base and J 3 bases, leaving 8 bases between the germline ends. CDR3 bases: TGTGCCAGCAGTTTATACGGATATACAGATACGCAGTATTTT. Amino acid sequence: CASSLYGYTDTQYF.

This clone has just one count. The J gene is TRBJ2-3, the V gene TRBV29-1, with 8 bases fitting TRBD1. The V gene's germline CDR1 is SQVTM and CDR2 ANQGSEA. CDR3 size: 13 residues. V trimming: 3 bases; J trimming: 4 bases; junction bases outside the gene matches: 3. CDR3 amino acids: CSVDRGPPDTQYF. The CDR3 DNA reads TGCAGCGTTGACAGGGGGCCCCCAGATACGCAGTATTTT.

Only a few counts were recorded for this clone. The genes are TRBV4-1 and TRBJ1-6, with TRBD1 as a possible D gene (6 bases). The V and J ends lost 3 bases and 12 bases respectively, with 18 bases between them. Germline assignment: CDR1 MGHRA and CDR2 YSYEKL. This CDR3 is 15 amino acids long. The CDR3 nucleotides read TGCGCCAGCAGCCAGGATCCAGGGGCTTGGGAACCCCTCCACTTT. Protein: CASSQDPGAWEPLHF.

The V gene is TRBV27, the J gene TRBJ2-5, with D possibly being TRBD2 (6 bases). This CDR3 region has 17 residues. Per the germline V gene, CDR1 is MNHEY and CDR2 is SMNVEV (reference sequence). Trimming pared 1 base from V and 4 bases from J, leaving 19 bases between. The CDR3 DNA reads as TGTGCCAGCAGTTTATATCGCGGTTTTGGAGGGACAGAGACCCAGTACTTC. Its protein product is CASSLYRGFGGTETQYF.